The 9 T cell receptor beta chains presented below share a single source sample, sequenced in a study of cytomegalovirus exposure and HLA in healthy donors. The PCR was carried out with 60 Vbeta primers and 13 Jbeta primers. TCRdb's table, derived via immunoSEQ multiplex PCR, lists solely in-frame clones and lacks some. The profile covers around 80,000 clones, with roughly 70% appearing a single time and 7.5% to 9.5% taken by the ten largest. The material sequenced was PBMCs. These receptors were taken from a man aged 35 to 55 in good health and CMV-seropositive.

V and J are TRBV19 and TRBJ2-5, with D unresolved. CDR1 and CDR2 from the germline V gene are LNHDA and SQIVND (reference sequence). The CDR3 length is 12 residues. With 4 bases removed from V and 3 bases from J, the gap between germline ends came to 6 bases. In nucleotides, the CDR3 is TGTGCCAGTAGTACTACGAAAGAGACCCAGTACTTC. It encodes CASSTTKETQYF.

The V call is TRBV28, the J call TRBJ1-6; tentative D call: TRBD1 (5 bases). Trimming cost V 6 bases and J 6 bases, with 21 bases left between them. CDR3 size: 17 residues. Germline values: CDR1 MDHEN, CDR2 SYDVKM. The CDR3 is CASSRQPRQKTNSPLHF. CDR3 coding DNA: TGTGCCAGCAGCCGGCAGCCAAGACAGAAAACTAATTCACCCCTCCACTTT.

The chain combines TRBV19 with TRBJ2-5; possible D gene TRBD1, 6 bases. The CDR3 spans 17 residues. Per the germline V gene, CDR1 is LNHDA and CDR2 is SQIVND (reference sequence). The V end was cut by 6 bases, the J end by 5 bases, with 25 bases between. The CDR3 here is CASSPYRWGHPLETQYF. In nucleotides, the CDR3 is TGTGCCAGTAGCCCTTATCGATGGGGACACCCACTGGAGACCCAGTACTTC.

This chain links TRBV5-8 with TRBJ2-7; 10 nucleotides agree with TRBD1. Per germline, CDR1 SGHTS and CDR2 YDEGEE. The CDR3 is 15 residues long. Trimming removed 6 bases from V and 3 bases from J; junction bases left unmatched: 9. Written as DNA, the CDR3 is TGTGCCAGCAAACTGGGACAGGGGCTAGTCTACGAGCAGTACTTC. Translating gives CASKLGQGLVYEQYF.

As DNA, the CDR3 is TGTGCCAGCAGCTTGAAACTCCCAACTAATGAAAAACTGTTTTTT. It codes for CASSLKLPTNEKLFF. The V gene is TRBV5-5, the J gene TRBJ1-4; D is uncertain. CDR3 length equals 15 residues. With 1 base removed from V and 0 bases from J, the gap between germline ends came to 7 bases. The V gene's germline CDR1 is SGHKS and CDR2 YYEKEE (reference sequence).

This clone was seen many times. CDR3 sequence: CASSTTGLDTYNEQFF. The CDR3 nucleotides are TGTGCCAGCAGCACGACAGGCCTAGATACCTACAATGAGCAGTTCTTC. The chain recombines TRBV11-2 with TRBJ2-1, with D perhaps TRBD1 (6 bases). Germline V gene sequence: CDR1 SGHAT, CDR2 FQNNGV. V was clipped by 5 bases and J by 2 bases, with 16 bases between them. The CDR3 length is 16 residues.

The rearrangement joins TRBV5-1 to TRBJ1-1, with 9 bases that match TRBD1. V was pared by 0 bases and J by 3 bases, with 6 bases of the junction left unmatched. The CDR3 covers 16 residues. Germline values: CDR1 SGHRS, CDR2 YFSETQ. CDR3 nucleotides: TGCGCCAGCAGCTTGGTGGGTGACAGGGGGGACACTGAAGCTTTCTTT. Residues: CASSLVGDRGDTEAFF.

The rearrangement uses TRBV28 and TRBJ2-7; tentative D call: TRBD1 (6 bases). Germline CDR1 and CDR2: MDHEN and SYDVKM. The CDR3 is made up of 14 amino acids. V was pared by 8 bases and J by 4 bases, with 18 bases between. The CDR3 loop reads CASGGTGTSYEQYF. The CDR3 bases are TGTGCCAGCGGGGGAACAGGGACCTCATACGAGCAGTACTTC.

This clone occurred a few times. The chain links TRBV6-5 to TRBJ2-5; TRBD1 matches 9 bases. The CDR3 has 15 residues. The junction had 5 bases not matched to a gene; V was cut back by 4 bases and J by 2 bases. Germline CDR1 is MNHEY and CDR2 is SVGAGI. CDR3 amino acids: CASSSDRGWQETQYF. CDR3 sequence (DNA): TGTGCCAGCAGTTCCGACAGGGGGTGGCAAGAGACCCAGTACTTC.